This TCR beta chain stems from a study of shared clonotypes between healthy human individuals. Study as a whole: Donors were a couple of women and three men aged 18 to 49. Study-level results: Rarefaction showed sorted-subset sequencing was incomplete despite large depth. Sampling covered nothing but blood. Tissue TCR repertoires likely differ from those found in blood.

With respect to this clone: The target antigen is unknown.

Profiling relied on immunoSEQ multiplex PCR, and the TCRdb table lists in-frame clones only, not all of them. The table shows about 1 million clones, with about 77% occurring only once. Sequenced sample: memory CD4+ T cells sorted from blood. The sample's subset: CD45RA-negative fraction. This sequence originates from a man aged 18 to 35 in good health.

CDR3 region: CASSRDRGSEQYF. CDR3 sequence (DNA): TGTGCCAGCAGCCGGGACAGGGGTTCCGAGCAGTACTTC. The genes are TRBV5-6 and TRBJ2-7; 10 bases map to TRBD1. Losses at the gene ends were 4 bases for V and 6 bases for J; bases not matched to a gene: 4. This CDR3 contains 13 residues. Germline CDR1 SGHDT, CDR2 YYEEEE.